The entry below describes one TCR beta chain. The antigen it binds to is not known. Qualities for individual bases were not recorded, and no much larger clone is one base off. The CDR3 sequence holds 14 residues, the cysteine and phenylalanine included. Of the read, only the CDR3 DNA is kept; its 42 bases are in frame from base 1. V loses 3 bases, J loses 8 bases, and the germline ends lie 15 bases apart. From a lookup of the germline V gene, CDR1 and CDR2 are KGHDR and SFDVKD. The record originates from a study of CD8 T cells in Susac syndrome (dated by TCRdb to about 2019). Notes on the research overall: Whether CD8+ T cell activation and differentiation in Susac syndrome was antigen driven was tested using repertoire sequencing.

Peripheral blood CD8+ and CD4+ T cells from healthy donors, Susac syndrome patients and multiple sclerosis patients were profiled by high-throughput TCR beta sequencing. The multiple sclerosis controls were treatment-naive patients whose relapsing-remitting disease, either stable or active, fulfilled the revised McDonald criteria. CD8+ TEMRA cells were enriched by FACS, while bulk CD8+ and CD4+ T cells were purified by magnetic negative isolation. Blood was collected in EDTA tubes and processed within 24 hours, with PBMCs isolated through density gradient centrifugation. PBMCs intended for TCR sequencing were frozen in liquid nitrogen and were later thawed in a 37 degrees C water bath. A purity of at least 90% was achieved for sorted or isolated CD4+, CD8+ and CD8+ TEMRA cells. General study outcomes and caveats: The number of individuals in the TCR sequencing and HLA analysis was acknowledged as relatively small.

RNA was extracted using the RNeasy kit, and roughly 0.5 to 1 microgram was reverse transcribed with random hexamers. The immunoSEQ multiplex PCR assay, which covers 54 Vbeta and 13 Jbeta segments, was used to amplify TCR beta CDR3 regions. PCR amplification bias was corrected using a synthetic template baseline for primer optimization and computational correction. In the original analysis: Reads were annotated to V, D and J genes according to IMGT and were analyzed with immunoSEQ Analyzer, with only productive sequences retained. Clonality was calculated as one minus the Shannon entropy normalized by log2 of the number of productive unique sequences. Public and private clones were assessed among the 100 most prevalent clones of each patient and control. Clones were defined as Susac-specific when absent from the healthy and MS cohorts, from about 970 published viral clones and from other ImmuneACCESS disease sequences. Starting from the raw public reads, TCRdb applied fastp trimming at Q25, assembled clones with MiXCR and retained in-frame beta chains. Rows with one shared CDR3 protein collapse into an entry with the most common genes and DNA. The V and J calls shown here were made by TCRdb, not taken from the authors' results. For this sample there are a few hundred thousand distinct CDR3 sequences; roughly 96% appear just once. The top ten hold 0.075% to 0.095% of the sample.

Sequenced sample: CD4+ T cells from PBMCs. The clonotype was recovered from a human donor with multiple sclerosis. The chain is assembled from TRBV24-1 and TRBJ1-2; the D segment could be TRBD1, given 5 matching bases. The sequenced DNA: TGTGCCACCAGTGATGGGGCGGGGTTGGGAGGCTACACCTTC. Its translation is CATSDGAGLGGYTF.